This TCR beta chain was obtained from a study of identical twins. This clonotype turned up a few times. TCRdb itself ran the 5' RACE reads through MiXCR, one entry per CDR3 protein. The table has some 730,000 distinct CDR3 sequences, roughly 18% seen once; the top ten hold under 15%. CDR3 length equals 14 residues. V was clipped by 1 base and J by 4 bases, with 10 bases between them. Germline V lookup: CDR1 SEHNR, CDR2 FQNEAQ (reference sequence). These data also formed part of another study, on T cells expressing NK-cell markers. That investigation notes: According to the study, TCR beta repertoires originated from sorted CD3+CD56+NKG2C+, CD3+CD56+NKG2C- and CD3+CD56-NKG2C+ T cells. Seropositivity for HCMV was found in seven of the eight sequenced donors, with one seronegative. Among a few donors, these clonotypes also ranked first in the CD3+CD56-NKG2C+ fraction.

Sequencing used PBMCs. The receptor comes from a woman in her late teens or twenties in good health. The chain carries TRBV7-9 and TRBJ1-2; unclear D gene. The CDR3 sequence is CASSLGADLYGYTF. The CDR3, as DNA: TGTGCCAGCAGCTTAGGAGCGGACCTCTATGGCTACACCTTC.